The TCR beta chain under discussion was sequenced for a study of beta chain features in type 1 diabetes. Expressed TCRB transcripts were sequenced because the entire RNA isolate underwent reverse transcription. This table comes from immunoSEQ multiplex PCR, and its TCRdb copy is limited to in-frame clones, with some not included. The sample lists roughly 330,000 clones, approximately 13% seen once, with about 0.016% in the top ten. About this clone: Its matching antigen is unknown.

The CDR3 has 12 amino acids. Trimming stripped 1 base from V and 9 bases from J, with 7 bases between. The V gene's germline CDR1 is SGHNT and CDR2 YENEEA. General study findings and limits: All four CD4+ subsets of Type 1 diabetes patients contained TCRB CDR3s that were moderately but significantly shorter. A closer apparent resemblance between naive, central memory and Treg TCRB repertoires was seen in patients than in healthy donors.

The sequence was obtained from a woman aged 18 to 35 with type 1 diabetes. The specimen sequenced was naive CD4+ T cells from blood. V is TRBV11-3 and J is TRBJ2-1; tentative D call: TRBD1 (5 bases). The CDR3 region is CASSLGGSEQFF. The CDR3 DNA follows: TGTGCCAGCAGCTTAGGGGGCAGTGAGCAGTTCTTC.